One and the same sample provided the 30 T cell receptor beta chains below, sequenced in a study of cytomegalovirus exposure and HLA in healthy donors. The protocol was immunoSEQ multiplex PCR, while the TCRdb copy is restricted to in-frame clones and leaves out a portion. The sample has 150,000 to 200,000 clones, about 84% seen once. Material for sequencing was PBMCs. These receptor sequences come from a woman younger than 35 in good health and CMV-seronegative.

This clone has more than one count but fewer than ten. This chain links TRBV2 with TRBJ2-1; D might be TRBD2 (5 bases). The CDR3 extends over 14 amino acids. V gave up 4 bases and J gave up 2 bases, with 9 bases separating them. Germline CDR1 is SNHLY and CDR2 is FYNNEI. The CDR3 protein is CASSARVPYNEQFF. The CDR3 DNA is TGTGCCAGCAGTGCGCGGGTTCCCTACAATGAGCAGTTCTTC.

The chain employs TRBV11-2 and TRBJ2-3; the D gene is possibly TRBD2 (6 bases). Trimming cost V 0 bases and J 3 bases, with 13 bases left between them. Germline CDR1 reads SGHAT; CDR2 reads FQNNGV. The CDR3 contains 16 residues. CDR3 nucleotides: TGTGCCAGCAGCTTAGAGGGGGGTTTACAAACAGATACGCAGTATTTT. It translates to CASSLEGGLQTDTQYF.

The chain has TRBV30 and TRBJ1-2, with D possibly being TRBD1 (6 bases). Per germline, CDR1 GTSNPN and CDR2 SVGIG (reference sequence). V shed 3 bases and J shed 3 bases, with 11 bases lying between them. This CDR3 is 13 amino acids long. This CDR3 reads CAWRQGVHYGYTF. DNA of the CDR3: TGTGCCTGGAGACAGGGAGTCCACTATGGCTACACCTTC.

The J gene is TRBJ1-5, the V gene TRBV10-3; possibly TRBD1 for D (5 bases). Germline V gene data show CDR1 as ENHRY and CDR2 as SYGVKD. The V end was cut by 8 bases, the J end by 5 bases, with 13 bases between. The CDR3 length is 13 residues. For the CDR3, the DNA is TGTGCCATCCAAGAAGCGGGGGATCAGCCCCAGCATTTT. Its translation: CAIQEAGDQPQHF.

The chain combines TRBV7-8 with TRBJ2-5, with unresolved D. Trimming removed 3 bases at V and 1 base at J, with 9 bases between. The germline V gene encodes CDR1 SGHVS and CDR2 FQNEAQ. This CDR3 is 14 amino acids long. CDR3 DNA sequence: TGTGCCAGCAGCTTCTACAGCTTCCAAGAGACCCAGTACTTC. It specifies CASSFYSFQETQYF.

A word on this clone: Other DNA sequences in the same sample also yield this CDR3. This sequence joins TRBV27 and TRBJ1-2; no firm D call. The V gene lost 6 bases and the J gene lost 0 bases, with 8 bases spanning the gap. The CDR3 runs to 13 residues. Germline V gene sequence: CDR1 MNHEY, CDR2 SMNVEV (reference sequence). As DNA, the CDR3 is TGTGCCAGCAGCTTTAGAGCTAACTATGGCTACACCTTC. Amino acid sequence: CASSFRANYGYTF.

This chain links TRBV10-3 with TRBJ2-3; D is possibly TRBD2 (5 bases). The CDR3 totals 17 residues. Per germline, CDR1 ENHRY and CDR2 SYGVKD. V was trimmed by 0 bases and J by 2 bases, leaving 15 bases between them. The CDR3 is CAISESLRTPNTDTQYF. CDR3 sequence (DNA): TGTGCCATCAGTGAGTCCCTGAGGACTCCTAACACAGATACGCAGTATTTT.

The sample holds one count of this clone. In nucleotides, the CDR3 is TGTGCCGTAATAGCGGGGCTTGGTACAGATACGCAGTATTTT. Amino acid sequence: CAVIAGLGTDTQYF. The chain uses TRBV30 and TRBJ2-3, with 8 positions matching TRBD2. Germline CDR1 GTSNPN, CDR2 SVGIG (reference sequence). V dropped 8 bases and J dropped 3; count of bases not matched to a gene: 10. This CDR3 contains 14 residues.

V and J are TRBV5-4 and TRBJ2-1; no reliable D call. This CDR3 region has 13 residues. Trimming shortened V by 0 bases and J by 4 bases, and 5 bases separated the two germline ends. Germline CDR1 and CDR2: SGHNT and YYREEE (reference sequence). CDR3 sequence reads: CASSLVAYNEQFF. The CDR3 DNA sequence: TGTGCCAGCAGCTTGGTAGCTTACAATGAGCAGTTCTTC. Based on the CDR3 plus reference TRBV5-4 and TRBJ2-1, the full variable domain is ETGVTQSPTHLIKTRGQQVTLRCSSQSGHNTVSWYQQALGQGPQFIFQYYREEENGRGNFPPRFSGLQFPNYSSELNVNALELDDSALYLCASSLVAYNEQFFGPGTRLTVL.

This rearrangement joins TRBV7-9 to TRBJ1-6, with 7 bases aligning to TRBD1. Losses at the gene ends were 7 bases for V and 7 bases for J; bases not matched to a gene: 10. CDR3 length: 15 residues. The germline gives CDR1 SEHNR, CDR2 FQNEAQ (reference sequence). CDR3 protein: CASNQLTGNNSPLHF. CDR3 sequence (DNA): TGTGCCAGCAATCAACTGACAGGGAACAATTCACCCCTCCACTTT.

The chain joins TRBV30 to TRBJ2-5; the match to TRBD1 covers 10 bases. The CDR3 length is 13 residues. Trimming removed 2 bases from V and 4 bases from J; junction bases left unmatched: 1. CDR1 GTSNPN and CDR2 SVGIG come from the germline V gene (reference sequence). The CDR3: CAWSRDRGETQYF. The CDR3 bases are TGTGCCTGGAGTAGGGACAGGGGAGAGACCCAGTACTTC.

This clone was counted between two and nine times. The chain joins TRBV29-1 to TRBJ2-3, with D tentatively TRBD2 (5 bases). The germline CDR1 and CDR2 sequences are SQVTM and ANQGSEA. CDR3 length: 11 residues. The V end lost 4 bases, the J end lost 10 bases, and 12 bases lay between the germline ends. CDR3 residues: CSVATDYAQYF. In nucleotides, the CDR3 is TGCAGCGTTGCCACCGACTACGCGCAGTATTTT.

V is TRBV7-6 and J is TRBJ2-7; TRBD2 might be the D (6 bases). The germline CDR1 and CDR2 sequences are SGHVS and FNYEAQ. This CDR3 comprises 15 residues. The ends were cut back, 2 bases at V and 6 bases at J, with 17 bases in the middle. The CDR3 DNA reads TGTGCCAGCAGCTTAATAGCGGCCGCGGAGGTCGAGCAGTACTTC. Translated, it gives CASSLIAAAEVEQYF.

The chain is built from TRBV4-1 and TRBJ2-3; D uncertain. The ends were cut back, 1 base at V and 6 bases at J, with 11 bases in the middle. Germline CDR1 reads MGHRA; CDR2 reads YSYEKL. CDR3 length equals 14 residues. The DNA for the CDR3 is TGCGCCAGCAGCCAAGTTACGAACCGGGATACGCAGTATTTT. It yields the protein CASSQVTNRDTQYF.

The CDR3 bases are TGTGCCAGCAAGTCGGGGGGGAGTTTGAATGAGCAGTTCTTC. Protein sequence: CASKSGGSLNEQFF. This sequence joins TRBV6-1 and TRBJ2-1; 8 nucleotides line up with TRBD2. CDR3 length: 14 residues. CDR1 MNHNS and CDR2 SASEGT come from the germline V gene. The V and J ends lost 7 bases and 7 bases, in that order; junction bases with no gene match: 9.

J is TRBJ2-7 and V is TRBV23-1; 11 bases map to TRBD2. TRBV23-1 is treated as an ORF (open reading frame) with a function not yet certain. The CDR3 sequence is 15 residues long. V trimming: 5 bases; J trimming: 0 bases; junction bases outside the gene matches: 3. The CDR3 bases are TGCGCCAGCAGTACCGGGACTAGCGGCTCCTACGAGCAGTACTTC. Its translation: CASSTGTSGSYEQYF.

This clone showed up just once. The genes are TRBV6-1 and TRBJ1-1, with D possibly being TRBD1 (5 bases). Germline values: CDR1 MNHNS, CDR2 SASEGT. Trimming took 5 bases from V and 10 from J, leaving 23 bases between them. The CDR3 sequence is 15 residues long. CDR3 bases: TGTGCCAGCAGTTCTAGGGCGGTGCAGGGATCGTCAGCTTTCTTT. This translates into CASSSRAVQGSSAFF.

V gene TRBV9 combines with J gene TRBJ2-3; tentative D call: TRBD2 (6 bases). With 4 bases removed from V and 5 bases from J, the gap between germline ends came to 11 bases. Germline loops: CDR1 SGDLS, CDR2 YYNGEE. This CDR3 has 13 residues. CDR3 protein: CASSLRGRDTQYF. CDR3 in DNA: TGTGCCAGCAGCCTCCGGGGGAGAGATACGCAGTATTTT.

V usage is TRBV6-1 and J usage is TRBJ2-2; 8 nucleotides line up with TRBD2. Germline CDR1 and CDR2: MNHNS and SASEGT. The CDR3 contains 12 residues. V lost 6 bases, J lost 6 bases, and 0 bases stayed unmatched. CDR3 amino acids: CASSGRAGELFF. The CDR3, as DNA: TGTGCCAGCAGCGGGAGGGCCGGGGAGCTGTTTTTT.

V usage is TRBV19 and J usage is TRBJ2-5, with D possibly TRBD2 on 5 matching bases. The germline gives CDR1 LNHDA, CDR2 SQIVND (reference sequence). Trimming removed 7 bases at V and 13 bases at J, with 13 bases between. The CDR3 length is 10 residues. The CDR3 loop reads CASTGTRRYF. In DNA form, the CDR3 reads TGTGCCAGTACAGGTACTAGAAGGTACTTC.

This sequence joins TRBV19 and TRBJ2-5, with 9 nucleotides matching TRBD2. CDR3 length equals 15 residues. CDR1 LNHDA and CDR2 SQIVND come from the germline V gene (reference sequence). J was trimmed by 5 bases and V by 1 base; bases with no gene match: 5. The chain's CDR3 is CASSIAGLARETQYF. The CDR3 DNA reads as TGTGCCAGTAGTATAGCGGGACTAGCCAGGGAGACCCAGTACTTC.

The chain is built from TRBV15 and TRBJ2-1; 10 bases are shared with TRBD1. CDR1 is LNHNV and CDR2 is YYDKDF in the germline V gene (reference sequence). CDR3 length: 16 residues. Trimming removed 0 bases from V and 4 bases from J; junction bases left unmatched: 3. As DNA, the CDR3 is TGTGCCACCAGCAGAGATCGGGACAGGGGTTACAATGAGCAGTTCTTC. This gives the protein CATSRDRDRGYNEQFF.

The chain combines TRBV5-6 with TRBJ2-7; D call uncertain. The CDR3 length is 15 residues. Between the trimmed V and J ends, which lost 5 bases and 7 bases, there was a span of 22 bases. Germline V gives CDR1 SGHDT, CDR2 YYEEEE. The CDR3 reads CASSSRPARRGEQYF. The CDR3 DNA is TGTGCCAGCAGTTCTAGACCCGCCCGCCGCGGTGAGCAGTACTTC.

V is TRBV27 and J is TRBJ2-5; TRBD1 might be the D (6 bases). The CDR3 contains 14 residues. V was cut by 5 bases and J by 4 bases, with 14 bases left in between. CDR1 and CDR2 from the germline V gene are MNHEY and SMNVEV (reference sequence). In DNA, the CDR3 is TGTGCCAGCAGTCTAAAGGGACACGGAGAGACCCAGTACTTC. It specifies CASSLKGHGETQYF.

The chain is built from TRBV29-1 and TRBJ2-2; D is undetermined. The germline V gene has CDR1 SQVTM and CDR2 ANQGSEA. V was pared by 5 bases and J by 2 bases, with 9 bases between. The CDR3 covers 13 residues. CDR3 DNA sequence: TGCAGCGTTTTGACAACCAACACCGGGGAGCTGTTTTTT. Amino acids: CSVLTTNTGELFF.

This clone came up a few times. The V call is TRBV18, the J call TRBJ2-1, with TRBD2 matching over 8 bases. V gave up 2 bases and J gave up 5 bases; unmatched junction bases: 5. The CDR3 length is 15 residues. Germline lookup yields CDR1 KGHSH and CDR2 LQKENI. CDR3 loop: CASSPVGTSHNEQFF. Written as DNA, the CDR3 is TGTGCCAGCTCACCAGTAGGGACTAGTCACAATGAGCAGTTCTTC.

The genes are TRBV11-2 and TRBJ2-7; D gene unclear. Germline V gene lookup returns CDR1 SGHAT and CDR2 FQNNGV. The CDR3 is 13 residues long. Trimming took off 2 bases at V and 3 bases at J, with 8 bases between the two ends. Here the CDR3 DNA reads TGTGCCAGCAGCTTAAATACGGGCTACGAGCAGTACTTC. Translated: CASSLNTGYEQYF.

The gene calls are TRBV4-1 and TRBJ2-7, with a tentative D call TRBD2 (6 bases). The CDR3 has 15 residues. Germline CDR1 is MGHRA and CDR2 is YSYEKL. Trimming took 4 bases from V and 5 from J, leaving 18 bases between them. CDR3 coding DNA: TGCGCCAGCAGCCTATACCGGGACGGAGGGGACGAGCAGTACTTC. This sequence encodes CASSLYRDGGDEQYF.

The count of this clone is one. The rearrangement joins TRBV6-5 to TRBJ2-3, with 12 nucleotides matching TRBD2. Germline CDR1 is MNHEY and CDR2 is SVGAGI. J was trimmed by 4 bases and V by 10 bases; bases with no gene match: 9. This CDR3 is built from 15 residues. In DNA form, the CDR3 reads TGTGCCACAACTTTTCTAGCGGGGGGGGCAGATACGCAGTATTTT. Residues: CATTFLAGGADTQYF.

The chain has TRBV11-2 and TRBJ2-3, with D possibly TRBD1 on 7 matching bases. CDR3 length: 15 residues. V dropped 5 bases and J dropped 5 bases, with 17 bases sitting between them. The germline gives CDR1 SGHAT, CDR2 FQNNGV. In DNA, the CDR3 is TGTGCCAGCAGCCACGGCAGGGGGGCGGTAGATACGCAGTATTTT. Translating gives CASSHGRGAVDTQYF.